Listed here are 32 T cell receptor beta chains from one sample, sequenced in a study of long-term antiretroviral therapy in people with HIV. Samples were assayed with immunoSEQ v3.0 at survey level. The method was immunoSEQ multiplex PCR; TCRdb's version includes in-frame clones alone and lacks a portion of them. Of about 29,000 clones listed, approximately 87% are singletons. Sequenced here: unsorted PBMCs, sampled 0.5 years after starting antiretroviral therapy. The source of these receptors is a woman younger than 35 with HIV.

The chain recombines TRBV4-1 with TRBJ2-6; a possible D gene is TRBD1 (6 bases). The V and J ends lost 1 base and 0 bases respectively, with 13 bases between them. Germline loops: CDR1 MGHRA, CDR2 YSYEKL. The CDR3 totals 18 residues. CDR3 coding DNA: TGCGCCAGCAGCCAAGTACCGACAGGTCCCTCTGGGGCCAACGTCCTGACTTTC. Protein product: CASSQVPTGPSGANVLTF.

The chain carries TRBV5-1 and TRBJ2-1; no clear D. Germline values: CDR1 SGHRS, CDR2 YFSETQ. CDR3 length: 11 amino acids. Trimming pared 4 bases from V and 9 bases from J, leaving 8 bases between. This CDR3 is CASSTSTEQFF. For the CDR3, the DNA is TGCGCCAGCAGCACGTCAACTGAGCAGTTCTTC.

V usage is TRBV11-2 and J usage is TRBJ2-7; perhaps TRBD1 as D (6 bases). Germline V gene lookup returns CDR1 SGHAT and CDR2 FQNNGV. The CDR3 covers 12 residues. Trimming left V 4 bases short and J 6 bases short, with 10 bases between. This CDR3 reads CASSSNRVEQYF. The CDR3 DNA reads as TGTGCCAGCAGCTCGAACAGGGTCGAGCAGTACTTC.

A word on this clone: Other DNA sequences in the sample encode the same CDR3. This chain joins TRBV4-3 and TRBJ2-7, with 10 positions matching TRBD1. The CDR3 has 15 residues. CDR1 and CDR2 (germline): LGHNA, YSLEER. V shed 0 bases, J shed 2 bases, and the junction held 1 base outside the gene matches. The DNA of the CDR3 is TGCGCCAGCAGCCAAGAGGGGACAGGGGCCTACGAGCAGTACTTC. Amino acids: CASSQEGTGAYEQYF.

In the case of this clone: This sample includes further DNA sequences coding for the same CDR3. The chain uses TRBV4-3 and TRBJ2-2, with TRBD2 identical over 10 bases. Trimming cost V 0 bases and J 6 bases; bases outside gene matches: 4. The CDR3 extends over 16 amino acids. Germline assignment: CDR1 LGHNA and CDR2 YSLEER. The CDR3 nucleotides read TGCGCCAGCAGCCAAGATCCTAGCGGGAGCCCCGGGGAGCTGTTTTTT. It codes for CASSQDPSGSPGELFF.

The chain has TRBV5-1 and TRBJ2-7, with 10 bases fitting TRBD1. The CDR3 totals 15 residues. Germline CDR1 and CDR2: SGHRS and YFSETQ. Unmatched junction bases numbered 6, after V lost 4 bases and J lost 2 bases. CDR3 nucleotides: TGCGCCAGCAGCCTAGGACAGGGGGATACCTACGAGCAGTACTTC. This sequence encodes CASSLGQGDTYEQYF.

This clone was seen a single time. The genes are TRBV6-4 and TRBJ2-2; D possibly matches TRBD1 or TRBD2 (5 bases each). Germline CDR1 is MRHNA and CDR2 is SNTAGT. The CDR3 contains 14 residues. The ends were cut back, 0 bases at V and 3 bases at J, with 5 bases in the middle. The CDR3 bases are TGTGCCAGCAGTGACTCGGGACACACCGGGGAGCTGTTTTTT. Its translation: CASSDSGHTGELFF.

The chain uses TRBV5-1 and TRBJ2-2; perhaps TRBD1 as D (6 bases). The CDR3 is made up of 12 amino acids. Trimming cost V 4 bases and J 13 bases, with 14 bases left between them. Germline V gene sequence: CDR1 SGHRS, CDR2 YFSETQ. The CDR3 bases are TGCGCCAGCAGCGCTTCCGGGACAACGCTGTTTTTT. Its protein product is CASSASGTTLFF.

The CDR3, as DNA: TGTGCCAGCAGCTGGATACAGGGGGAGGGAGAAGAGACCCAGTACTTC. Its protein is CASSWIQGEGEETQYF. V is TRBV5-6 and J is TRBJ2-5; D is perhaps TRBD1 (8 bases). Trimming removed 3 bases at V and 3 bases at J, with 18 bases between. The CDR3 totals 16 residues. Germline V gene lookup returns CDR1 SGHDT and CDR2 YYEEEE.

As concerns this clone: This same CDR3 is encoded by further DNA sequences in the sample. The chain links TRBV15 to TRBJ2-1; 8 nucleotides align to TRBD2. CDR1 and CDR2 from the germline V gene are LNHNV and YYDKDF (reference sequence). This CDR3 comprises 14 residues. V lost 2 bases and J lost 5; bases outside the gene matches: 2. The CDR3 bases are TGTGCCACCAGCAGACCGGGGGGGAACAATGAGCAGTTCTTC. It yields the protein CATSRPGGNNEQFF.

The V call is TRBV4-3, the J call TRBJ2-7; weak D call: TRBD2 (6 bases). Germline CDR1 and CDR2: LGHNA and YSLEER. This CDR3 spans 14 amino acids. V was pared by 0 bases and J by 6 bases, with 12 bases between. CDR3 in DNA: TGCGCCAGCAGCCAAGATCTGGAGGGGCTCGAGCAGTACTTC. It translates to CASSQDLEGLEQYF.

V is TRBV15 and J is TRBJ2-1, with 10 positions matching TRBD1. This CDR3 contains 15 residues. Trimming cost V 0 bases and J 9 bases; bases outside gene matches: 5. Germline values: CDR1 LNHNV, CDR2 YYDKDF (reference sequence). CDR3 residues: CATSRDRTGGTEQFF. In nucleotides, the CDR3 is TGTGCCACCAGCAGAGATCGGACAGGGGGGACTGAGCAGTTCTTC.

The genes are TRBV6-5 and TRBJ2-2; 7 bases are shared with TRBD1. The trim removed 7 bases at V and 6 bases at J, leaving 8 bases unmatched. The CDR3 runs 14 residues. Germline CDR1 reads MNHEY; CDR2 reads SVGAGI. CDR3 amino acids: CASTRGSPAGELFF. The CDR3, as DNA: TGTGCCAGCACCAGGGGGTCTCCGGCCGGGGAGCTGTTTTTT.

The table lists this clone with a few counts. The rearrangement uses TRBV19 and TRBJ1-1; D gene ambiguous. V lost 11 bases to trimming and J lost 4 bases, with 11 bases between them. The CDR3 consists of 11 residues. Germline V gene sequence: CDR1 LNHDA, CDR2 SQIVND (reference sequence). The CDR3: CAAKGTTEAFF. CDR3 DNA: TGTGCCGCAAAAGGAACCACTGAAGCTTTCTTT.

The J gene is TRBJ1-1, the V gene TRBV19; 8 nucleotides align to TRBD1. The CDR3 length is 16 residues. V lost 4 bases to trimming and J lost 5 bases; unmatched junction nucleotides: 12. The germline V gene has CDR1 LNHDA and CDR2 SQIVND (reference sequence). CDR3 amino acids: CASSTFHRGTTTEAFF. The CDR3 nucleotides are TGTGCCAGTAGTACATTTCACAGGGGGACGACAACTGAAGCTTTCTTT.

This clone was counted once. The chain employs TRBV11-2 and TRBJ2-1; no clear D. The CDR3 length is 13 residues. V dropped 1 base and J dropped 8 bases, with 9 bases sitting between them. The germline gives CDR1 SGHAT, CDR2 FQNNGV. CDR3 sequence: CASSLGMGDEQFF. The CDR3 DNA reads TGTGCCAGCAGCTTAGGAATGGGTGATGAGCAGTTCTTC.

The rearrangement uses TRBV6-1 and TRBJ2-2, with a tentative D call TRBD2 (5 bases). Deletions cut 4 bases from V and 4 bases from J, with 13 bases between. This CDR3 has 15 amino acids. Germline CDR1 MNHNS, CDR2 SASEGT. DNA for the CDR3: TGTGCCAGCAGTGGACCCGGAGGAACCACCGGGGAGCTGTTTTTT. Its translation: CASSGPGGTTGELFF.

The rearrangement uses TRBV6-5 and TRBJ1-2, with D perhaps matching TRBD1 (5 bases). Germline loops: CDR1 MNHEY, CDR2 SVGAGI. The CDR3 totals 15 residues. With 0 bases removed from V and 7 bases from J, the gap between germline ends came to 15 bases. The CDR3 protein is CASSYSTGTPAGYTF. In DNA form, the CDR3 reads TGTGCCAGCAGTTACTCGACTGGGACGCCTGCTGGCTACACCTTC.

The chain uses TRBV4-3 and TRBJ2-7, with D uncertain. Germline V gene lookup returns CDR1 LGHNA and CDR2 YSLEER. This CDR3 region has 13 residues. V was clipped by 4 bases and J by 0 bases, with 7 bases between them. This CDR3 is CASSLTVSYEQYF. CDR3 coding DNA: TGCGCCAGCAGCCTTACAGTCTCCTACGAGCAGTACTTC.

This clone was picked up one time. The chain couples TRBV6-5 to TRBJ1-3, with D possibly matching TRBD1 (5 bases). There are 16 residues in the CDR3. V was trimmed by 2 bases and J by 1 base, leaving 12 bases between them. CDR1 and CDR2 from the germline V gene are MNHEY and SVGAGI. The CDR3 region is CASSYAIQGSGNTIYF. The CDR3 coding sequence is TGTGCCAGCAGTTACGCTATCCAGGGATCTGGAAACACCATATATTTT.

The chain combines TRBV6-5 with TRBJ2-7; 9 bases match TRBD2. The CDR3 loop spans 16 amino acids. Trimming cost V 2 bases and J 3 bases; bases outside gene matches: 8. Per the germline V gene, CDR1 is MNHEY and CDR2 is SVGAGI. The CDR3 nucleotides are TGTGCCAGCAGTTACCCTAGCGGGACCAGGGGCTACGAGCAGTACTTC. Protein: CASSYPSGTRGYEQYF.

The V gene is TRBV25-1, the J gene TRBJ2-7; D is undetermined. CDR1 and CDR2 from the germline V gene are MGHDK and SYGVNS. This CDR3 spans 14 amino acids. With 4 bases removed from V and 4 bases from J, the gap between germline ends came to 14 bases. The CDR3 spells CASSAVGIRYEQYF. CDR3 bases: TGTGCCAGCAGTGCGGTCGGAATACGGTACGAGCAGTACTTC.

This sequence joins TRBV19 and TRBJ1-2; D gene uncertain. Germline V gives CDR1 LNHDA, CDR2 SQIVND (reference sequence). The CDR3 runs 11 residues. V lost 5 bases and J 4 bases, leaving 5 bases between the germline ends. CDR3 sequence reads: CASSDTYGYTF. For the CDR3, the DNA is TGTGCCAGTAGTGACACCTATGGCTACACCTTC.

This rearrangement joins TRBV2 to TRBJ2-3; 7 positions agree with TRBD1. Trimming took 9 bases from V and 0 from J; bases not matched to a gene: 18. The V gene's germline CDR1 is SNHLY and CDR2 FYNNEI. The CDR3 consists of 18 residues. The CDR3 sequence is CARNSGTERSLSTDTQYF. In DNA form, the CDR3 reads TGTGCCAGAAACTCCGGGACAGAGAGATCTTTGAGCACAGATACGCAGTATTTT.

The rearrangement links TRBV28 to TRBJ2-1; D call uncertain. Trimming stripped 2 bases from V and 10 bases from J, with 6 bases between. Per the germline V gene, CDR1 is MDHEN and CDR2 is SYDVKM. This CDR3 region has 11 residues. CDR3 in DNA: TGTGCCAGCAGTTTAGGGTCCGAGCAGTTCTTC. Amino acids: CASSLGSEQFF.

This chain uses TRBV27 with TRBJ1-5; TRBD1 agrees at 12 bases. Germline CDR1 and CDR2: MNHEY and SMNVEV (reference sequence). J gave up 6 bases and V 6 bases, and 9 bases lay outside the gene matches. The CDR3 loop spans 16 amino acids. Here the CDR3 reads CASRGTGGGSGQPQHF. The CDR3, as DNA: TGTGCCAGCAGGGGGACAGGGGGCGGTTCTGGTCAGCCCCAGCATTTT.

The rearrangement joins TRBV6-1 to TRBJ2-7, with TRBD2 matching 9 bases. Germline CDR1 and CDR2: MNHNS and SASEGT. The V gene end was trimmed by 7 bases and the J gene end by 3 bases; junction bases not matched to a gene: 10. The CDR3 is made up of 15 amino acids. The CDR3 loop is CASKSRTSEHYEQYF. DNA of the CDR3: TGTGCCAGCAAGTCACGGACTAGCGAACACTACGAGCAGTACTTC.

The rearrangement links TRBV18 to TRBJ2-3; TRBD2 matches 7 bases. V shed 3 bases and J 6 bases; nucleotides not matched to a gene: 9. The germline V gene has CDR1 KGHSH and CDR2 LQKENI. This CDR3 is built from 15 residues. In nucleotides, the CDR3 is TGTGCCAGCTCACCGTCAGTGGCGGGAGTGGATACGCAGTATTTT. This encodes CASSPSVAGVDTQYF.

The chain carries TRBV5-1 and TRBJ2-3, with 11 bases lining up with TRBD1. The CDR3 spans 15 residues. V lost 5 bases and J lost 4; bases outside the gene matches: 6. Germline loops: CDR1 SGHRS, CDR2 YFSETQ. CDR3 sequence: CASRLGQGGSDTQYF. CDR3 nucleotide sequence: TGCGCCAGCAGGCTGGGACAGGGGGGATCAGATACGCAGTATTTT.

J is TRBJ2-3 and V is TRBV7-8; D may be TRBD2 (6 bases). V was trimmed by 5 bases and J by 2 bases, leaving 23 bases between them. The CDR3 has 18 residues. Germline assignment: CDR1 SGHVS and CDR2 FQNEAQ. For the CDR3, the DNA is TGTGCCAGCAGCCCCACTTGGGGAGGCCGGGGGACCACAGATACGCAGTATTTT. It is translated as CASSPTWGGRGTTDTQYF.

The rearrangement joins TRBV28 to TRBJ1-5; D is undetermined. Trimming removed 3 bases from V and 6 bases from J, with 12 bases in between. Germline V lookup: CDR1 MDHEN, CDR2 SYDVKM. CDR3 length: 14 residues. This chain's CDR3 is CASSLNSGPQPQHF. In DNA, the CDR3 is TGTGCCAGCAGTTTGAACTCCGGGCCTCAGCCCCAGCATTTT.

The V call is TRBV11-3, the J call TRBJ2-4; D is unclear. This CDR3 spans 11 amino acids. Germline CDR1 reads SGHNT; CDR2 reads YENEEA. Trimming removed 5 bases from V and 8 bases from J, with 7 bases in between. The DNA for the CDR3 is TGTGCCAGCAGCGTGGAAGACATTCAGTACTTC. It yields the protein CASSVEDIQYF.